This is a list of T cell receptor beta chains from one sample in a study of vaccination effects on CD4 cells after COVID-19. TCRdb's table, derived via immunoSEQ multiplex PCR, lists solely in-frame clones and lacks some. The sample carries some 70,000 clones, approximately 80% recorded once. Antigen specificity for these receptors is unknown. Sequenced here: CD4+ T cells from PBMCs cultured with HCoV-229E spike peptides, sampled after COVID-19 vaccination. All receptors derive from a human donor who received a COVID-19 vaccine. CDR3s include the opening cysteine and the closing phenylalanine or tryptophan. Each record gives: D gene, J gene, V gene, clone size, CDR3 protein, CDR3 DNA. D genes are given only for firm matches. Rows give clone size only sometimes, using once, few, many, or a class for an expanded clone.

d_gene: TRBD1
j_gene: TRBJ1-2
v_gene: TRBV10-3
abundance: -
CDR3aa: CAISELDREDGYTF
CDR3nt: TGTGCCATCAGTGAACTGGACAGGGAAGACGGCTACACCTTC

d_gene: TRBD2
j_gene: TRBJ2-5
v_gene: TRBV7-9
abundance: few
CDR3aa: CASSFGASGVQETQYF
CDR3nt: TGTGCCAGCAGCTTCGGGGCTAGCGGGGTCCAAGAGACCCAGTACTTC

d_gene: -
j_gene: TRBJ1-5
v_gene: TRBV5-6
abundance: -
CDR3aa: CASSLGGWSNQPQHF
CDR3nt: TGTGCCAGCAGCTTGGGTGGGTGGAGCAATCAGCCCCAGCATTTT

d_gene: -
j_gene: TRBJ2-6
v_gene: TRBV24-1
abundance: -
CDR3aa: CATSAGEGLSGANVLTF
CDR3nt: TGTGCCACCAGCGCCGGAGAGGGACTCTCTGGGGCCAACGTCCTGACTTTC

d_gene: -
j_gene: TRBJ1-1
v_gene: TRBV12-3/TRBV12-4
abundance: -
CDR3aa: CASGGGYTEAFF
CDR3nt: TGTGCCAGTGGGGGGGGGTACACTGAAGCTTTCTTT

d_gene: -
j_gene: TRBJ1-1
v_gene: TRBV3-1/TRBV3-2
abundance: -
CDR3aa: CASSLLPRNTEAFF
CDR3nt: TGTGCCAGCAGCCTTCTGCCTAGGAACACTGAAGCTTTCTTT

d_gene: TRBD1
j_gene: TRBJ2-6
v_gene: TRBV7-2
abundance: -
CDR3aa: CASSLTGEHGANVLTF
CDR3nt: TGTGCCAGCAGCTTGACAGGGGAGCATGGGGCCAACGTCCTGACTTTC

d_gene: -
j_gene: TRBJ1-2
v_gene: TRBV19
abundance: -
CDR3aa: CASRSAGSRFYGYTF
CDR3nt: TGTGCCAGTAGATCTGCTGGCAGCCGATTCTATGGCTACACCTTC

d_gene: TRBD1
j_gene: TRBJ1-4
v_gene: TRBV5-1
abundance: -
CDR3aa: CASSLRGQGTNEKLFF
CDR3nt: TGCGCCAGCAGCCTACGAGGACAGGGAACAAATGAAAAACTGTTTTTT

d_gene: -
j_gene: TRBJ2-2
v_gene: TRBV7-8
abundance: -
CDR3aa: CASNNRESTGELFF
CDR3nt: TGTGCCAGCAACAACAGGGAAAGCACCGGGGAGCTGTTTTTT

d_gene: TRBD1
j_gene: TRBJ2-1
v_gene: TRBV24-1
abundance: -
CDR3aa: CATSDPGQGVYEQFF
CDR3nt: TGTGCCACCAGTGATCCGGGACAGGGAGTATATGAGCAGTTCTTC

d_gene: -
j_gene: TRBJ1-2
v_gene: TRBV6-4
abundance: -
CDR3aa: CASSAGGPGNYGYTF
CDR3nt: TGTGCCAGCAGTGCTGGGGGGCCGGGTAACTATGGCTACACCTTC

d_gene: TRBD2
j_gene: TRBJ2-3
v_gene: TRBV7-9
abundance: -
CDR3aa: CASSLYSGGGTDTQYF
CDR3nt: TGTGCCAGCAGCTTATACAGCGGGGGGGGCACAGATACGCAGTATTTT

d_gene: -
j_gene: TRBJ2-1
v_gene: TRBV2
abundance: -
CDR3aa: CASSGGLRGNEQFF
CDR3nt: TGTGCCAGCAGTGGAGGCCTTCGGGGGAATGAGCAGTTCTTC

d_gene: -
j_gene: TRBJ2-5
v_gene: TRBV12-3/TRBV12-4
abundance: -
CDR3aa: CASSLFGETQYF
CDR3nt: TGTGCCAGCAGTTTGTTTGGGGAGACCCAGTACTTC

d_gene: -
j_gene: TRBJ2-2
v_gene: TRBV3-1/TRBV3-2
abundance: once
CDR3aa: CASSQVRSGELFF
CDR3nt: TGTGCCAGCAGCCAAGTTCGGTCGGGGGAGCTGTTTTTT

d_gene: -
j_gene: TRBJ1-2
v_gene: TRBV10-3
abundance: -
CDR3aa: CAIGGGYGYTF
CDR3nt: TGTGCCATCGGGGGCGGCTATGGCTACACCTTC

d_gene: -
j_gene: TRBJ1-3
v_gene: TRBV6-5
abundance: -
CDR3aa: CATGEAGASGNTIYF
CDR3nt: TGTGCCACGGGGGAAGCAGGGGCTTCTGGAAACACCATATATTTT

d_gene: -
j_gene: TRBJ2-5
v_gene: TRBV5-1
abundance: -
CDR3aa: CASSLGAGGTQETQYF
CDR3nt: TGCGCCAGCAGCTTGGGGGCAGGGGGGACACAAGAGACCCAGTACTTC

d_gene: TRBD1
j_gene: TRBJ2-2
v_gene: TRBV5-1
abundance: -
CDR3aa: CASSPRQGVSGELFF
CDR3nt: TGCGCCAGCAGCCCAAGACAGGGGGTGAGCGGGGAGCTGTTTTTT

d_gene: -
j_gene: TRBJ1-1
v_gene: TRBV11-1
abundance: -
CDR3aa: CASNYAGQMNTEAFF
CDR3nt: TGTGCCAGCAACTACGCTGGACAAATGAACACTGAAGCTTTCTTT

d_gene: -
j_gene: TRBJ1-4
v_gene: TRBV19
abundance: -
CDR3aa: CASSIRGTNEKLFF
CDR3nt: TGTGCCAGTAGTATCCGGGGGACTAATGAAAAACTGTTTTTT

d_gene: -
j_gene: TRBJ1-2
v_gene: TRBV28
abundance: -
CDR3aa: CASSLDVRGYTF
CDR3nt: TGTGCCAGCAGTTTAGATGTGCGGGGCTACACCTTC

d_gene: TRBD1
j_gene: TRBJ1-5
v_gene: TRBV6-6
abundance: -
CDR3aa: CASSPGQGSYSNQPQHF
CDR3nt: TGTGCCAGCAGTCCCGGACAGGGTTCCTATAGCAATCAGCCCCAGCATTTT

d_gene: TRBD1
j_gene: TRBJ1-1
v_gene: TRBV12-3/TRBV12-4
abundance: few
CDR3aa: CASSRQGNTEAFF
CDR3nt: TGTGCCAGCAGTCGACAGGGGAACACTGAAGCTTTCTTT

d_gene: -
j_gene: TRBJ1-4
v_gene: TRBV4-3
abundance: -
CDR3aa: CASSQEMGRGNEKLFF
CDR3nt: TGCGCCAGCAGCCAAGAGATGGGGAGGGGGAATGAAAAACTGTTTTTT

d_gene: -
j_gene: TRBJ1-4
v_gene: TRBV4-3
abundance: -
CDR3aa: CASSLDYTTPNEKLFF
CDR3nt: TGCGCCAGCAGCCTCGACTATACCACTCCCAATGAAAAACTGTTTTTT

d_gene: TRBD2
j_gene: TRBJ2-5
v_gene: TRBV3-1/TRBV3-2
abundance: once
CDR3aa: CASLTSGGSETQYF
CDR3nt: TGTGCCAGCTTGACTAGCGGGGGTTCAGAGACCCAGTACTTC